The 5 T cell receptor beta chains in this list originate from one sample, sequenced in a study of graft-versus-host responses after intestinal transplantation. Sequencing used immunoSEQ multiplex PCR; TCRdb keeps in-frame clones, though not all of them. The sample has 12,000 to 15,000 clones, about 28% seen once. This specimen consisted of alloreactive CD4+ T cells from a mixed lymphocyte reaction culture, obtained before intestinal transplant. As to subset: CFSE-low proliferating T cells sorted from approximately 6-day pre-transplant mixed lymphocyte reaction (GvH or HvG direction). All receptors derive from a human patient who received an intestinal transplant.

The CDR3 bases are TGTGCCAGCAGATTCCTGGGGGGGAGGACTGAAGCTTTCTTT. This gives the protein CASRFLGGRTEAFF. The V call is TRBV27, the J call TRBJ1-1; D might be TRBD1 (5 bases). The length of the CDR3 is 14 residues. The germline V gene has CDR1 MNHEY and CDR2 SMNVEV (reference sequence). V was trimmed by 6 bases and J by 5 bases, leaving 16 bases between them.

This clone was counted only a few times. The chain couples TRBV18 to TRBJ1-1; D is possibly TRBD1 (6 bases). V gave up 2 bases and J gave up 1 base, with 11 bases separating them. The germline CDR1 and CDR2 sequences are KGHSH and LQKENI. The CDR3 has 15 residues. The CDR3 DNA follows: TGTGCCAGCTCACCAATACAGGGCCAGAACACTGAAGCTTTCTTT. It specifies CASSPIQGQNTEAFF.

This clone is medium-sized (0.01 to 0.1%) by share. The chain combines TRBV5-4 with TRBJ2-2, with 9 bases matching TRBD2. With 4 bases clipped from V and 4 bases from J, the junction kept 5 bases outside the gene matches. Germline V CDR1 and CDR2: SGHNT, YYREEE (reference sequence). The CDR3 has 15 amino acids. The CDR3 nucleotides are TGTGCCAGCAGCCATAGCGGGAGTATCACCGGGGAGCTGTTTTTT. This encodes CASSHSGSITGELFF.

The J gene is TRBJ2-5, the V gene TRBV7-9; TRBD1 agrees at 8 bases. Per germline, CDR1 SEHNR and CDR2 FQNEAQ (reference sequence). With V trimmed by 6 bases and J by 1 base, 7 bases remained unmatched. The CDR3 covers 15 residues. CDR3 in DNA: TGTGCCAGCAGTCGGACAGGGCCTACCCAAGAGACCCAGTACTTC. It encodes CASSRTGPTQETQYF.

This clone has a handful of counts. The chain links TRBV28 to TRBJ1-2; D call uncertain. CDR1 MDHEN and CDR2 SYDVKM come from the germline V gene. This CDR3 has 11 residues. V was shortened by 3 bases and J by 7 bases, with 6 bases between the two germline ends. In DNA form, the CDR3 reads TGTGCCAGCAGTTTGAGTTCTGGCTACACCTTC. Translated: CASSLSSGYTF.